Below, one T cell receptor beta chain is given with its context. Germline CDR1 and CDR2: LNHDA and SQIVND (reference sequence). With 6 bases clipped from V and 2 bases from J, the junction kept 4 bases outside the gene matches. The CDR3 spans 14 residues. The data derive from a study of Ad26.COV2.S vaccination and SARS-CoV-2 variants. Profiling relied on immunoSEQ multiplex PCR, and the TCRdb table lists in-frame clones only, not all of them. The sample has about 350,000 clones, about 90% seen once. The clonotype comes from a human donor who had recovered from COVID-19. The sample here was peripheral blood, taken after recovery from COVID-19. The genes are TRBV19 and TRBJ1-1; 9 bases map to TRBD1. CDR3 residues: CASRGQGRNTEAFF. CDR3 in DNA: TGTGCCAGTAGAGGACAGGGGAGAAACACTGAAGCTTTCTTT.